The clone carrying this T cell receptor (beta chain) came up a few times. Antigen: not known. The data were taken from a study of response to subunit inactivated influenza vaccine. The length of the CDR3 is 17 residues. The V gene end was trimmed by 0 bases and the J gene end by 8 bases; junction bases not matched to a gene: 10. The germline V gene encodes CDR1 MDHEN and CDR2 SYDVKM. Study-wide points: A suggestion made by the authors is that each seasonal influenza vaccination recruits few new T cells.

TCRdb re-derived calls from the RT-PCR reads in MiXCR, one entry per CDR3 protein. The sample shows about 480,000 distinct CDR3 sequences, 9.5% to 12% of them seen only once. Sequences were derived from PBMCs from blood, sampled more than 35 days after vaccination. The sequence derives from a man aged 50-59 years who received an inactivated influenza vaccine. The V call is TRBV28, the J call TRBJ1-5; 10 bases agree with TRBD1. The CDR3 region is CASSLWRDRGRGKPQHF. CDR3 in DNA: TGTGCCAGCAGTTTATGGAGGGACAGGGGAAGGGGTAAGCCCCAGCATTTT.